Listed below are T cell receptor beta chains from one sample, sequenced in a study of blood T cell repertoires in COVID-19. TCRdb keeps only in-frame clones here, not all; method: immunoSEQ multiplex PCR. The sample yields roughly 400,000 clones, 88% seen once. The sequenced sample consisted of PBMCs or T cells enriched from blood (not recorded which). All receptors derive from a woman aged 40 to 50 with acute COVID-19. The CDR3 runs from the conserved cysteine through the conserved F or W. D genes are given only for firm matches. Rows may omit the clone size; those that give it use once, few, many or a size class.

>.|TRBJ1-5|.|TRBV5-1
CASSSQGTGTYSNQPQHF
TGCGCCAGCAGCTCACAGGGTACGGGGACGTATAGCAATCAGCCCCAGCATTTT
>.|TRBJ2-1|.|TRBV2
CASSGGELVDEQFF
TGTGCCAGCAGTGGCGGGGAGCTTGTGGATGAGCAGTTCTTC
>.|TRBJ2-7|.|TRBV7-8
CASSPLPGISSYEQYF
TGTGCCAGCAGCCCCCTCCCGGGTATCAGTTCCTACGAGCAGTACTTC
>TRBD2|TRBJ2-3|.|TRBV5-1
CASSLLAGGTDTQYF
TGCGCCAGCAGCTTGTTAGCGGGGGGAACAGATACGCAGTATTTT
>.|TRBJ2-1|.|TRBV15
CATSRESAGALYNEQFF
TGTGCCACCAGCAGAGAGTCGGCGGGGGCCCTCTACAATGAGCAGTTCTTC
>TRBD2|TRBJ2-5|.|TRBV7-6
CASSLVFPGTNQETQYF
TGTGCCAGCAGCTTAGTGTTCCCCGGGACTAACCAAGAGACCCAGTACTTC
>.|TRBJ2-1|.|TRBV4-1
CASSQAFRYEQFF
TGCGCCAGCAGCCAAGCCTTCCGGTATGAGCAGTTCTTC
>.|TRBJ1-3|.|TRBV4-1
CASSQQNREGNTIYF
TGCGCCAGCAGCCAGCAGAACAGGGAGGGAAACACCATATATTTT
>.|TRBJ2-7|.|TRBV27
CASSRGATSYEQYF
TGTGCCAGCAGTAGAGGAGCCACCTCCTACGAGCAGTACTTC
>TRBD2|TRBJ2-3|.|TRBV7-9
CASSLSTSGITDTQYF
TGTGCCAGCAGCTTATCGACTAGCGGTATCACAGATACGCAGTATTTT
>TRBD1|TRBJ1-2|.|TRBV5-6
CASRRTGGNGYTF
TGTGCCAGCAGAAGGACAGGGGGAAATGGCTACACCTTC
>.|TRBJ1-6|.|TRBV5-1
CASSLATANNSPLHF
TGCGCCAGCAGCTTGGCGACAGCCAATAATTCACCCCTCCACTTT
>.|TRBJ1-5|.|TRBV9
CASSVREPIDNQPQHF
TGTGCCAGCAGCGTTCGGGAGCCGATAGACAATCAGCCCCAGCATTTT
>.|TRBJ2-2|.|TRBV12-3/TRBV12-4
CASSLQVAGELFF
TGTGCCAGCAGTTTACAGGTCGCCGGGGAGCTGTTTTTT
>.|TRBJ1-3|.|TRBV2
CASSEEVGSPGNTIYF
TGTGCCAGCAGTGAAGAAGTTGGCTCCCCTGGAAACACCATATATTTT
>TRBD1|TRBJ1-1|.|TRBV18
CASSLQGRDTEAFF
TGTGCCAGCTCGTTACAGGGGCGGGACACTGAAGCTTTCTTT
>.|TRBJ1-3|once|TRBV30
CAWDLQGDTIYF
TGTGCCTGGGACTTGCAGGGCGACACCATATATTTT
>.|TRBJ2-1|.|TRBV29-1
CSVERGSSYNEQFF
TGCAGCGTTGAACGGGGGAGCTCCTACAATGAGCAGTTCTTC
>TRBD1|TRBJ1-5|.|TRBV6-6
CASRTGQGSQPQHF
TGTGCCAGCAGAACGGGACAGGGGAGTCAGCCCCAGCATTTT
>TRBD2|TRBJ2-1|.|TRBV5-1
CASSLGLAGFHNEQFF
TGCGCCAGCAGCTTGGGACTAGCGGGGTTTCACAATGAGCAGTTCTTC
>.|TRBJ2-1|.|TRBV5-1
CASSEQGPYNEQFF
TGCGCCAGCAGCGAACAGGGTCCGTACAATGAGCAGTTCTTC
>TRBD1|TRBJ1-4|.|TRBV7-9
CASSSRDSEKLFF
TGTGCCAGCAGCTCGCGGGACAGTGAAAAACTGTTTTTT
>TRBD2|TRBJ2-7|few|TRBV15
CATSRATSGSYEQYF
TGTGCCACCAGCAGGGCGACTAGCGGAAGTTACGAGCAGTACTTC
>.|TRBJ1-2|.|TRBV7-8
CASSLGQNYGYTF
TGTGCCAGCAGCCTTGGACAGAACTATGGCTACACCTTC
>.|TRBJ2-7|.|TRBV5-6
CASSPRRWVAGGLGEQYF
TGTGCCAGCAGCCCCCGACGGTGGGTTGCGGGCGGTCTGGGGGAGCAGTACTTC
>.|TRBJ1-1|.|TRBV11-2
CASSLTPNTEAFF
TGTGCCAGCAGCTTAACACCTAACACTGAAGCTTTCTTT
>.|TRBJ2-4|.|TRBV29-1
CSVNRVGIQYF
TGCAGCGTTAACAGGGTAGGCATTCAGTACTTC
>.|TRBJ1-5|.|TRBV19
CASSIGGGNNQPQHF
TGTGCCAGTAGTATAGGGGGGGGGAATAATCAGCCCCAGCATTTT
>.|TRBJ1-1|.|TRBV4-1
CASSQTVNTEAFF
TGCGCCAGCAGCCAAACAGTAAACACTGAAGCTTTCTTT
>TRBD1|TRBJ2-2|.|TRBV5-5
CASSLATGDTGELFF
TGTGCCAGCAGCTTGGCGACAGGGGATACCGGGGAGCTGTTTTTT
>.|TRBJ1-1|.|TRBV5-1
CASSLAAGMNTEAFF
TGCGCCAGCAGCTTGGCCGCAGGGATGAACACTGAAGCTTTCTTT
>.|TRBJ2-7|.|TRBV5-1
CASSPWGGGYEQYF
TGCGCCAGCAGCCCTTGGGGGGGCGGGTACGAGCAGTACTTC
>TRBD1|TRBJ2-5|.|TRBV29-1
CSVERQGAPETQYF
TGCAGCGTTGAGCGACAGGGGGCCCCGGAGACCCAGTACTTC
>.|TRBJ2-3|once|TRBV19
CASSTRGSDTQYF
TGTGCCAGTAGTACCCGGGGGTCAGATACGCAGTATTTT
>.|TRBJ2-7|.|TRBV6-5
CASSYSGNRVEQYF
TGTGCCAGCAGTTACTCGGGGAACAGGGTCGAGCAGTACTTC
>TRBD1|TRBJ2-3|.|TRBV9
CASSVVRTGGTDTQYF
TGTGCCAGCAGCGTAGTTCGGACAGGGGGAACAGATACGCAGTATTTT
>.|TRBJ1-6|.|TRBV7-9
CASSPTEGSLHF
TGTGCCAGCAGCCCTACAGAGGGTTCCCTCCACTTT
>.|TRBJ1-3|once|TRBV19
CASSFQAGNTIYF
TGTGCCAGTAGTTTCCAGGCTGGAAACACCATATATTTT
>TRBD2|TRBJ2-5|.|TRBV9
CASSATGGQETQYF
TGTGCCAGCAGCGCAACGGGGGGCCAAGAGACCCAGTACTTC
>TRBD1|TRBJ1-6|.|TRBV5-1
CASSWTGATNSPLHF
TGCGCCAGCAGTTGGACAGGGGCAACTAATTCACCCCTCCACTTT
>.|TRBJ2-5|few|TRBV30
CAWRKIDRLTETQYF
TGTGCCTGGAGAAAGATCGACAGGCTGACAGAGACCCAGTACTTC
>TRBD1|TRBJ2-7|.|TRBV4-1
CASSQVELGTGRYEQYF
TGCGCCAGCAGCCAAGTCGAGCTCGGGACAGGGAGGTACGAGCAGTACTTC
>TRBD2|TRBJ2-1|.|TRBV2
CASTLGLAGGSKQFF
TGTGCCAGCACCCTGGGACTAGCGGGGGGATCAAAACAGTTCTTC
>.|TRBJ1-1|.|TRBV12-5
CASGLGGGTEAFF
TGTGCTAGTGGTTTGGGGGGAGGCACTGAAGCTTTCTTT
>TRBD1|TRBJ1-2|once|TRBV5-1
CASSLGQGGNYGYTF
TGCGCCAGCAGCTTAGGACAGGGAGGTAACTATGGCTACACCTTC
>TRBD2|TRBJ2-3|.|TRBV24-1
CATRERGATDTQYF
TGTGCCACCCGGGAGCGGGGGGCGACAGATACGCAGTATTTT
>TRBD1|TRBJ2-7|.|TRBV2
CASRTQGVALSEQYF
TGTGCCAGCAGGACACAGGGGGTCGCCCTCAGCGAGCAGTACTTC
>TRBD1|TRBJ2-5|.|TRBV20-1
CSASRYPGQGQETQYF
TGCAGTGCTAGTCGTTACCCGGGACAGGGCCAAGAGACCCAGTACTTC
>TRBD2|TRBJ2-3|.|TRBV30
CAWRVRGGLNTQYF
TGTGCCTGGAGGGTGCGGGGGGGCTTGAATACGCAGTATTTT
>.|TRBJ1-1|.|TRBV2
CASSRDTPMNTEAFF
TGTGCCAGCAGCCGGGACACCCCTATGAACACTGAAGCTTTCTTT
>.|TRBJ1-2|.|TRBV5-6
CASTPGGAQGYTF
TGTGCCAGCACCCCCGGGGGGGCCCAAGGCTACACCTTC
>.|TRBJ1-4|.|TRBV24-1
CATGGQINEKLFF
TGTGCCACCGGAGGACAGATTAATGAAAAACTGTTTTTT
>.|TRBJ1-1|.|TRBV21-1
CASSKGRQGRTEAFF
TGTGCCAGCAGCAAAGGTCGACAGGGAAGAACTGAAGCTTTCTTT